These 4 T cell receptor beta chains originate from one sample sequenced in a study of T cell repertoires in cytomegalovirus infection. Using its own MiXCR run on the reads, TCRdb lists one record per CDR3 protein. The data show approximately 73,000 distinct CDR3 sequences, approximately 39% seen once. Their antigens are not known. The sample here was CD8+ T cells from cultured PBMCs, taken from culture after CMV antigen stimulation. These receptors all stem from a human donor in good health (CMV status not recorded). Some clones in this sample may be carry-over from other donors' samples.

This clonotype was counted only a few times. This rearrangement joins TRBV7-2 to TRBJ1-2, with no clear D. The CDR3 has 13 residues. Germline CDR1 reads SGHTA; CDR2 reads FQGNSA. The V end was cut by 1 base, the J end by 2 bases, with 5 bases between. In DNA form, the CDR3 reads TGTGCCAGCAGCTTAGATTGGAACTATGGCTACACCTTC. It specifies CASSLDWNYGYTF. Together with reference TRBV7-2 and TRBJ1-2, the CDR3 gives the full variable domain: GAGVSQSPSNKVTEKGKDVELRCDPISGHTALYWYRQSLGQGLEFLIYFQGNSAPDKSGLPSDRFSAERTGGSVSTLTIQRTQQEDSAVYLCASSLDWNYGYTFGSGTRLTVV.

This chain links TRBV7-4 with TRBJ2-3, with D hard to call. This CDR3 region has 12 residues. The V end was cut by 5 bases, the J end by 4 bases, with 7 bases between. Germline CDR1 SGHVT, CDR2 SQSDAQ. As DNA, the CDR3 is TGTGCCAGCAGCCCCCCTCCAGATACGCAGTATTTT. It is translated as CASSPPPDTQYF.

The chain joins TRBV4-1 to TRBJ2-5; TRBD2 matches at 13 bases. Trimming at V came to 4 bases and at J to 5 bases, leaving 13 bases not matched to a gene. Germline V gene data show CDR1 as MGHRA and CDR2 as YSYEKL. The CDR3 runs to 18 residues. The CDR3 region has the DNA TGCGCCAGCAGCCTCCTACTAGCGGGGGGGCCATCGTTGGAGACCCAGTACTTC. Amino acids: CASSLLLAGGPSLETQYF.

The rearrangement links TRBV27 to TRBJ1-5; D possibly corresponds to TRBD1 (5 bases). Trimming pared 8 bases from V and 5 bases from J, leaving 13 bases between. The V gene's germline CDR1 is MNHEY and CDR2 SMNVEV (reference sequence). The CDR3 has 13 amino acids. In DNA, the CDR3 is TGTGCCAGCGCCGGGGGAGGAGATCAGCCCCAGCATTTT. Translating it yields CASAGGGDQPQHF.